This TCR beta chain originates from a study of cytomegalovirus exposure and HLA in healthy donors. CDR3 length equals 18 residues. V lost 0 bases, J lost 0 bases, and 13 bases lay in between. The V gene's germline CDR1 is SGHRS and CDR2 YFSETQ. Repertoires were generated with immunoSEQ multiplex PCR, while TCRdb's copy carries only in-frame clones and drops some. This sample has some 49,000 clones, with 94% found just once. This chain uses TRBV5-1 with TRBJ1-6; no reliable D call. This receptor was obtained from a woman younger than 30 in good health and CMV-seropositive. What was sequenced was PBMCs. CDR3 amino acids: CASSLAGAESSYNSPLHF. CDR3 in DNA: TGCGCCAGCAGCTTGGCCGGAGCAGAGAGCTCCTATAATTCACCCCTCCACTTT.